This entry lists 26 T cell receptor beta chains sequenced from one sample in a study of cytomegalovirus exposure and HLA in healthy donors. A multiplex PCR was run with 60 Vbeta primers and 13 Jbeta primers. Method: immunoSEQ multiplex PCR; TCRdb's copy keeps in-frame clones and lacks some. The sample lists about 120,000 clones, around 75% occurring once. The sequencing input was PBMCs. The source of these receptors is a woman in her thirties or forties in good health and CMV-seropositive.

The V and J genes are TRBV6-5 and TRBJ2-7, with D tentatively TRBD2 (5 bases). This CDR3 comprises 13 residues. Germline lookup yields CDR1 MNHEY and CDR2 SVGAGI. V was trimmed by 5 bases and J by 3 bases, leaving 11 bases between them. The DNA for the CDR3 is TGTGCCAGCAGTGGACTCTCCCTCTACGAGCAGTACTTC. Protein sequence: CASSGLSLYEQYF.

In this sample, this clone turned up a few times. The CDR3 protein is CASSQGQEGSDTQYF. DNA of the CDR3: TGCGCCAGCAGCCAAGGACAGGAGGGATCAGATACGCAGTATTTT. This chain joins TRBV5-1 and TRBJ2-3, with D perhaps TRBD1 (7 bases). The V end was cut by 4 bases, the J end by 4 bases, with 16 bases between. Germline values: CDR1 SGHRS, CDR2 YFSETQ. CDR3 length: 15 residues.

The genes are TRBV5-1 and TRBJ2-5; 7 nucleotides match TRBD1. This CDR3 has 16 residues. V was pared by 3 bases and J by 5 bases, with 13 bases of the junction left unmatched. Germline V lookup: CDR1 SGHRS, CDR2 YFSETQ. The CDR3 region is CASSYGATGVRETQYF. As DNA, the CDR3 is TGCGCCAGCAGCTATGGGGCTACAGGGGTCCGGGAGACCCAGTACTTC.

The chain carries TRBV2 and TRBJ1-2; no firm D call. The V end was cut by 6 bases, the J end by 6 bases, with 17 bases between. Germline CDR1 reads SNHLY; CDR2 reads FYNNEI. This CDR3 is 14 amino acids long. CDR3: CASRAGRQRDGYTF. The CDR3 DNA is TGTGCCAGCAGAGCCGGACGCCAGAGGGATGGCTACACCTTC.

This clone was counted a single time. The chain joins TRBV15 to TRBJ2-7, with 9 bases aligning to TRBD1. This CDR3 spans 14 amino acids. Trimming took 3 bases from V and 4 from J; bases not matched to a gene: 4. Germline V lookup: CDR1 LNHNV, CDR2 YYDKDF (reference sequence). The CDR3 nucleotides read TGTGCCACCAGCAGGGACAGGGGAAGGTACGAGCAGTACTTC. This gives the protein CATSRDRGRYEQYF.

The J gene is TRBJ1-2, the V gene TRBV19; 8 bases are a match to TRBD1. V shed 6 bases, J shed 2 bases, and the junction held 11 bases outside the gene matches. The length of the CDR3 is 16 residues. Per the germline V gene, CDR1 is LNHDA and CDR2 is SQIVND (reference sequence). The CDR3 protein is CASSPQGDRINYGYTF. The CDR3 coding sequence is TGTGCCAGTAGCCCACAGGGGGACCGAATAAACTATGGCTACACCTTC.

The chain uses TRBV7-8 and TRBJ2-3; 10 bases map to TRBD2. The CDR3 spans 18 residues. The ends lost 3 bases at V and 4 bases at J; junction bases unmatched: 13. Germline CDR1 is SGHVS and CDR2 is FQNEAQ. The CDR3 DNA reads TGTGCCAGCAGCTTCCCACTAGCGGGGAGGGGGGACTCAGATACGCAGTATTTT. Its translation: CASSFPLAGRGDSDTQYF.

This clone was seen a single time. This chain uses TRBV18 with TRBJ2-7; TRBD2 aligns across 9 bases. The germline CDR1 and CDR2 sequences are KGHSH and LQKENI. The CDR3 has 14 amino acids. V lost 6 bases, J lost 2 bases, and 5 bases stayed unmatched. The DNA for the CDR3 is TGTGCCAGCTCCCAGCGGGAGGCCGCCTACGAGCAGTACTTC. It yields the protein CASSQREAAYEQYF.

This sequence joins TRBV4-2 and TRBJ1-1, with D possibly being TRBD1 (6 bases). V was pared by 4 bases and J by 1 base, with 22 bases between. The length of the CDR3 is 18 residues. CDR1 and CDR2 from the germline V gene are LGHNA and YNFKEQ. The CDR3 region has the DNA TGTGCCAGCAGCCCCCCTTTTGGGGGCCGTAAGAAGAACACTGAAGCTTTCTTT. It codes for CASSPPFGGRKKNTEAFF.

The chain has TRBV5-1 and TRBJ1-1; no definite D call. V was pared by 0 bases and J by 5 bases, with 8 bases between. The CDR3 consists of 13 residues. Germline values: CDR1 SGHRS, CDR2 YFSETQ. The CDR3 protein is CASSLDKRTEAFF. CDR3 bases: TGCGCCAGCAGCTTGGACAAGCGGACTGAAGCTTTCTTT.

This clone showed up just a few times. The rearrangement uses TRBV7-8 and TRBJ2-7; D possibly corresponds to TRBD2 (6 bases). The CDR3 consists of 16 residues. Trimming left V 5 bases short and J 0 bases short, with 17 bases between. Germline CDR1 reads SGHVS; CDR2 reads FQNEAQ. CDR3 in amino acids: CASSMRASSVSYEQYF. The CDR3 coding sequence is TGTGCCAGCAGCATGAGAGCCTCTAGCGTCTCCTACGAGCAGTACTTC.

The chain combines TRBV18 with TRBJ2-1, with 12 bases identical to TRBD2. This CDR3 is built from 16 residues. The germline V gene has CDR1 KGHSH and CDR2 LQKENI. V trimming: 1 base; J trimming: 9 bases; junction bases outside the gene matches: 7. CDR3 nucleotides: TGTGCCAGCTCACCACGAGCTAGCGGGGGGGAAAGTGAGCAGTTCTTC. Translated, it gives CASSPRASGGESEQFF.

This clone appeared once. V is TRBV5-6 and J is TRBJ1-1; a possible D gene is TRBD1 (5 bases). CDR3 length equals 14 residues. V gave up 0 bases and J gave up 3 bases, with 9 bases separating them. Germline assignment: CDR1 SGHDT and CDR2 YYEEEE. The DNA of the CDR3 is TGTGCCAGCAGCTTGGTCGTCAGGGACACTGAAGCTTTCTTT. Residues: CASSLVVRDTEAFF.

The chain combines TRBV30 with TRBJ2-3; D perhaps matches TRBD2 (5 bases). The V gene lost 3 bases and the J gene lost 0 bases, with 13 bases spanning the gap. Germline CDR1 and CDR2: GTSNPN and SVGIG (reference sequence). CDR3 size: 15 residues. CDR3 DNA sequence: TGTGCCTGGAGATCGGGGAGCATGAGCACAGATACGCAGTATTTT. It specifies CAWRSGSMSTDTQYF.

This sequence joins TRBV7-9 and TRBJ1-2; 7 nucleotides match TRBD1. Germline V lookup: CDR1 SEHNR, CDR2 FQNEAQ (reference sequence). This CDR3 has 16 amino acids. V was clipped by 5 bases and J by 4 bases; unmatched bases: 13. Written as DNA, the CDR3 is TGTGCCAGCAGCGTTTCCGGGACAGAGTTCACCTATGGCTACACCTTC. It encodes CASSVSGTEFTYGYTF.

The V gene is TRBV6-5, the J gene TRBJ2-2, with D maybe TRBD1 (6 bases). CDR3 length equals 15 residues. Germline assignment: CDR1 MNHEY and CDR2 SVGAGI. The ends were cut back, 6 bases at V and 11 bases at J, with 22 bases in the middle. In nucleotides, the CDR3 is TGTGCCAGCAGGCCTATCCGTCAGGGGATAGGAGAGCTGTTTTTT. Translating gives CASRPIRQGIGELFF.

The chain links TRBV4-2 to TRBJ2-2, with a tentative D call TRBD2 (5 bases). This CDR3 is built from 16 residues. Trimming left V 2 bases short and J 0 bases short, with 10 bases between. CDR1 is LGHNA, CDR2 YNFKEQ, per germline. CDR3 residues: CASSQFAGSNTGELFF. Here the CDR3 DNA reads TGTGCCAGCAGCCAATTCGCGGGTTCGAACACCGGGGAGCTGTTTTTT.

As DNA, the CDR3 is TGTGCCAGCAGTGTTGAAGAGAAAAATACGCAGTATTTT. Protein: CASSVEEKNTQYF. This chain links TRBV6-4 with TRBJ2-3; no clear D. This CDR3 region has 13 residues. The V end was cut by 4 bases, the J end by 7 bases, with 12 bases between. Germline assignment: CDR1 MRHNA and CDR2 SNTAGT.

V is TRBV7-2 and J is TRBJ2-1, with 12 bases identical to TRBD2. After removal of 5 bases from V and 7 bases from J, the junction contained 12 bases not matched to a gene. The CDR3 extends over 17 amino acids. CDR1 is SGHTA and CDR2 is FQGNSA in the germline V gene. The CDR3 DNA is TGTGCCAGCAGCCCCCTCATTGCTAGCGGGGGGGGGAATGAGCAGTTCTTC. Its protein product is CASSPLIASGGGNEQFF.

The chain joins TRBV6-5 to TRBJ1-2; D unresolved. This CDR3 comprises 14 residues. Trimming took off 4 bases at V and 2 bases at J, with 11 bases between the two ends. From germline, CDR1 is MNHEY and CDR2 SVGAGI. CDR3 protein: CASSSPTENYGYTF. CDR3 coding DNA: TGTGCCAGCAGTTCGCCTACCGAGAACTATGGCTACACCTTC.

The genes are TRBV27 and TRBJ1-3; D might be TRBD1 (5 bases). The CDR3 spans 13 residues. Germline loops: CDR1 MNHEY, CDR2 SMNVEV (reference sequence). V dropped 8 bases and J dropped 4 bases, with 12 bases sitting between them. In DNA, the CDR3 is TGTGCCAGCTGGAAGGGGCAAGGAAACACCATATATTTT. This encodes CASWKGQGNTIYF.

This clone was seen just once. In DNA, the CDR3 is TGTGCCATCAGTGAAAGTAGCTCCTACAATGAGCAGTTCTTC. Translated, it gives CAISESSSYNEQFF. The chain recombines TRBV10-3 with TRBJ2-1; D gene ambiguous. Germline assignment: CDR1 ENHRY and CDR2 SYGVKD. V was cut by 3 bases and J by 0 bases, with 6 bases left in between. The CDR3 sequence is 14 residues long.

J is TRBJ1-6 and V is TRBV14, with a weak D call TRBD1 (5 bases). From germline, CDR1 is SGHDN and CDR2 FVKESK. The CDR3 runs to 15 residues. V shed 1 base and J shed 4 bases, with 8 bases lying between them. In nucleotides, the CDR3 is TGTGCCAGCAGCCAAGTGACAGTTTATAATTCACCCCTCCACTTT. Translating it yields CASSQVTVYNSPLHF.

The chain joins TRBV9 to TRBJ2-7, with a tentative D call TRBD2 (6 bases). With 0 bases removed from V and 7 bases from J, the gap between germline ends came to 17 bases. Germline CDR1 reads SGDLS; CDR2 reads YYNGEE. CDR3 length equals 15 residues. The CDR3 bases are TGTGCCAGCAGCGTAGATGGGAGGCCCTCTGGGGAGCAGTACTTC. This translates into CASSVDGRPSGEQYF.

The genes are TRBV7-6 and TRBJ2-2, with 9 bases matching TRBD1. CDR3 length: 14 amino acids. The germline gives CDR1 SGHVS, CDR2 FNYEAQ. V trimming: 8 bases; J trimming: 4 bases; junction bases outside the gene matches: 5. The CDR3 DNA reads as TGTGCCAGCCGGGACAGGGTAGGCACCGGGGAGCTGTTTTTT. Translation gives CASRDRVGTGELFF. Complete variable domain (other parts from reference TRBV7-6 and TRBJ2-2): GAGVSQSPRYKVTKRGQDVALRCDPISGHVSLYWYRQALGQGPEFLTYFNYEAQQDKSGLPNDRFSAERPEGSISTLTIQRTEQRDSAMYRCASRDRVGTGELFFGEGSRLTVL.

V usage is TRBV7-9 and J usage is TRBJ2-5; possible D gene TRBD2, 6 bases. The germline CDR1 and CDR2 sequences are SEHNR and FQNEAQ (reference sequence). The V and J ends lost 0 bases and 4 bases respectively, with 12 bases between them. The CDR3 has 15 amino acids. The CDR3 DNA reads TGTGCCAGCAGCTTAGCGGAGGGGAAAGTAGAGACCCAGTACTTC. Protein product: CASSLAEGKVETQYF.